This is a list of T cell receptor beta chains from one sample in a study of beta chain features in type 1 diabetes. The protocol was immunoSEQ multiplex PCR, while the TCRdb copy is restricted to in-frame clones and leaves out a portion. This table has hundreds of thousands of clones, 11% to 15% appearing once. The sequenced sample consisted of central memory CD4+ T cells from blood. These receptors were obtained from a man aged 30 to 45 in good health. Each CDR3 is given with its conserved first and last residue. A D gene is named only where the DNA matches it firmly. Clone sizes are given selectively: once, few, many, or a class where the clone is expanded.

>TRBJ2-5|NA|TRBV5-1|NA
CASSLRGPRNQETQYF
TGCGCCAGCAGCTTGCGGGGGCCCAGAAACCAAGAGACCCAGTACTTC
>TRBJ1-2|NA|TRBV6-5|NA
CASSYSSRTYGYTF
TGTGCCAGCAGTTACTCCTCCAGGACCTATGGCTACACCTTC
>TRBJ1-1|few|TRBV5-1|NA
CASSLVREPNTEAFF
TGCGCCAGCAGCTTGGTACGGGAGCCGAACACTGAAGCTTTCTTT
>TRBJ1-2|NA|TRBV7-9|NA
CASSLDGLAWGYTF
TGTGCCAGCAGCTTAGATGGTCTGGCTTGGGGCTACACCTTC
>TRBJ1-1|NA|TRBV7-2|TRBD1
CASSLGQLNTEAFF
TGTGCCAGCAGCTTGGGACAGTTGAACACTGAAGCTTTCTTT
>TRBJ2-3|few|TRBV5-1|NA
CASIEQGGGDTQYF
TGCGCCAGCATTGAGCAGGGGGGCGGAGATACGCAGTATTTT
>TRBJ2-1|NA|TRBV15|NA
CATSRDHVLAAVKYNEQFF
TGTGCCACCAGCAGAGACCACGTTTTGGCGGCGGTCAAATACAATGAGCAGTTCTTC
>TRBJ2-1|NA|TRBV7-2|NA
CASSLKDGALLFRNEQFF
TGTGCCAGCAGCTTAAAGGATGGGGCACTCCTGTTCCGCAATGAGCAGTTCTTC
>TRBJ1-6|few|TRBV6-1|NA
CAIPRTTGYNSPLHF
TGTGCCATCCCCAGAACGACAGGATATAATTCACCCCTCCACTTT
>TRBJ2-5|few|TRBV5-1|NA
CASSLGGLSASITSRQETQYF
TGCGCCAGCAGCTTGGGCGGGCTTTCAGCATCCATAACGTCTCGCCAAGAGACCCAGTACTTC
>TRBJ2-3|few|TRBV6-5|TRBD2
CASSRLAGGSDTQYF
TGTGCCAGCAGCCGACTAGCGGGGGGGTCTGATACGCAGTATTTT
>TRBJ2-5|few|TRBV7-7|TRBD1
CASSARQGQETQYF
TGTGCCAGCAGCGCCCGACAGGGGCAGGAGACCCAGTACTTC
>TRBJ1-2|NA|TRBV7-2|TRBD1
CASSLEQGAQGYGYTF
TGTGCCAGCAGCTTAGAACAGGGGGCGCAAGGCTATGGCTACACCTTC
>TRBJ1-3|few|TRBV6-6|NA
CASSPTGIPGNTIYF
TGTGCCAGCAGTCCGACCGGGATCCCTGGAAACACCATATATTTT
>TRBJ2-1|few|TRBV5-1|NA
CASSQQGSYNEQFF
TGCGCCAGCAGCCAGCAGGGTTCCTACAATGAGCAGTTCTTC
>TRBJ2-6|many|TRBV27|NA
CASTQGTGANVLTF
TGTGCCAGCACACAGGGAACTGGGGCCAACGTCCTGACTTTC
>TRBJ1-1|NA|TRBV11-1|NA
CASSLARAGNTEAFF
TGTGCCAGCAGCTTGGCCCGGGCGGGGAACACTGAAGCTTTCTTT
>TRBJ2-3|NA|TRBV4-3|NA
CASSQGPSTDTQYF
TGCGCCAGCAGCCAAGGACCAAGCACAGATACGCAGTATTTT
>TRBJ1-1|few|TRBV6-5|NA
CASSYRGPNTEAFF
TGTGCCAGCAGTTACCGGGGGCCGAACACTGAAGCTTTCTTT
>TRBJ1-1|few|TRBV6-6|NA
CASRTSMNTEAFF
TGTGCCAGCAGGACAAGTATGAACACTGAAGCTTTCTTT
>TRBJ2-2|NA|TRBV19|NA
CASSTLQGGNTGELFF
TGTGCCAGTAGTACCCTACAGGGTGGGAACACCGGGGAGCTGTTTTTT
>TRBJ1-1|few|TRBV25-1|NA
CASRKFNTEAFF
TGTGCCAGCAGAAAATTTAACACTGAAGCTTTCTTT
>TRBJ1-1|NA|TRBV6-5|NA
CASSPPGRSSSEAFF
TGTGCCAGCAGCCCCCCCGGGAGGAGTAGCAGTGAAGCTTTCTTT
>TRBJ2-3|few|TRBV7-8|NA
CASSLEAALTDTQYF
TGTGCCAGCAGCTTAGAGGCAGCCCTCACAGATACGCAGTATTTT
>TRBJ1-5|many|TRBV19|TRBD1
CASSPDRGSRQPQHF
TGTGCCAGTAGTCCCGACAGGGGGTCGCGTCAGCCCCAGCATTTT
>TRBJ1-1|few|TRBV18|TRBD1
CASSGDSYTEAFF
TGTGCCAGCTCGGGGGACAGTTACACTGAAGCTTTCTTT
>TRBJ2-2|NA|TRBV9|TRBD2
CASSPKVAGDGELFF
TGTGCCAGCAGCCCGAAAGTAGCGGGAGACGGGGAGCTGTTTTTT
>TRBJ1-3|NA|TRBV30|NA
CAWSGGLSGNTIYF
TGTGCCTGGAGTGGGGGACTCTCTGGAAACACCATATATTTT
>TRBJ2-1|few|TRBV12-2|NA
CASRLLIKTSGYNNEQFF
TGTGCAAGTCGCTTACTTATTAAGACTAGCGGCTATAACAATGAGCAGTTCTTC